This T cell receptor beta chain stems from a study of a mutant IDH1 vaccine in newly diagnosed glioma. TCRdb's copy holds only in-frame clones and misses some; the assay was immunoSEQ multiplex PCR. The profile covers 50,000 to 75,000 clones, with about 81% appearing a single time and about 7.7% taken by the ten largest. Time point specified: week 5, during vaccination. The vaccine gave 300 ug of a 20-mer mutant IDH1 peptide subcutaneously per dose. With respect to this clone: Its antigen is still unknown.

This sample comprised PBMCs, obtained from a glioma patient whose treatment included an IDH1 peptide vaccine. The sequence was collected from a woman between 50 and 59 years old with glioma.

The CDR3 nucleotides read TGTGCCAGTAGTATGGACAGGGGTTTTAGCGGGGAGCTGTTTTTT. It encodes CASSMDRGFSGELFF. The chain joins TRBV19 to TRBJ2-2; 9 positions match TRBD1. V gave up 3 bases and J gave up 7 bases; unmatched junction bases: 6. CDR1 and CDR2 (germline): LNHDA, SQIVND (reference sequence). This CDR3 is 15 amino acids long.